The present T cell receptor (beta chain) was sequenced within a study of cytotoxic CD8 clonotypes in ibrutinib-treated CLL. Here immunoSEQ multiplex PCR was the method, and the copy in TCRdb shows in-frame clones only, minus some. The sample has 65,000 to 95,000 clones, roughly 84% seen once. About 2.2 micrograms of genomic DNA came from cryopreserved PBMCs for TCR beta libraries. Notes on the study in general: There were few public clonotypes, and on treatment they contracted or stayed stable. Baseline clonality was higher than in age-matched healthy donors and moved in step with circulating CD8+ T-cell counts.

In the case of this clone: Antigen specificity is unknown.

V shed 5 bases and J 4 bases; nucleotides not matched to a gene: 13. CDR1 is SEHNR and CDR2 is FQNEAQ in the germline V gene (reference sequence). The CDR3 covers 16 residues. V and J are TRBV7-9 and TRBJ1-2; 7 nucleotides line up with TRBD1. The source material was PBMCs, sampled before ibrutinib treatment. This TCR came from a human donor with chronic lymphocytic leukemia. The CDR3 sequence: CASSDNRQGTIYGYTF. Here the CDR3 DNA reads TGTGCCAGCAGCGATAACCGACAGGGAACGATCTATGGCTACACCTTC. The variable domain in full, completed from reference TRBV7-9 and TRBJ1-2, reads DTGVSQNPRHKITKRGQNVTFRCDPISEHNRLYWYRQTLGQGPEFLTYFQNEAQLEKSRLLSDRFSAERPKGSFSTLEIQRTEQGDSAMYLCASSDNRQGTIYGYTFGSGTRLTVV.